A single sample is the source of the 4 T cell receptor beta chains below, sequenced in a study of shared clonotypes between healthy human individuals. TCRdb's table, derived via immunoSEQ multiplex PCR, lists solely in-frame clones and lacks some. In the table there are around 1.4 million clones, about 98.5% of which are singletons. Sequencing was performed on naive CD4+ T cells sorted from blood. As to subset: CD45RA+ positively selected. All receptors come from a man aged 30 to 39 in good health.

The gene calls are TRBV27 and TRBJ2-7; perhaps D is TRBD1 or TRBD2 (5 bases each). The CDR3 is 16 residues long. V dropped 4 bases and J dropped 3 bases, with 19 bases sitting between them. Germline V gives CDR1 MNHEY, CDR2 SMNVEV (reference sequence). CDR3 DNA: TGTGCCAGCAGTTCCCTGAGGGCCCAGGGCTTCTACGAGCAGTACTTC. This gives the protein CASSSLRAQGFYEQYF.

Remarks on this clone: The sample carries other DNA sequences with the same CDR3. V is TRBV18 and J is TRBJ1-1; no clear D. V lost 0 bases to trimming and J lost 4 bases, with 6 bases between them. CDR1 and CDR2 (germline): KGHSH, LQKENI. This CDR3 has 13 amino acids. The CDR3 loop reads CASSPPTSTEAFF. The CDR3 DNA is TGTGCCAGCTCACCACCAACCTCCACTGAAGCTTTCTTT.

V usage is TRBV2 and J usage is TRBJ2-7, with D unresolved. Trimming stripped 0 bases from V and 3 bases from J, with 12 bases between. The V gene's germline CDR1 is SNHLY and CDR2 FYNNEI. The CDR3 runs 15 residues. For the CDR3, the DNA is TGTGCCAGCAGTGAAGCCGTACTGGACGGCTACGAGCAGTACTTC. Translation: CASSEAVLDGYEQYF.

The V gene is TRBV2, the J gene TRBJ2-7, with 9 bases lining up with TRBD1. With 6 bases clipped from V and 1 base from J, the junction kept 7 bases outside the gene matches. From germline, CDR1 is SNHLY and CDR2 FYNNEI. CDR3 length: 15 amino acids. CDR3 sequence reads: CASRKTGGESYEQYF. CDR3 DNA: TGTGCCAGCAGGAAAACAGGGGGCGAATCCTACGAGCAGTACTTC.